The 16 T cell receptor beta chains in this list originate from one sample, sequenced in a study of cytomegalovirus exposure and HLA in healthy donors (dated by TCRdb to about 2017). Library preparation used the immunoSEQ multiplex PCR assay. For the multiplex PCR, a mixture combining 60 forward primers for TCR Vbeta segments and 13 reverse primers for TCR Jbeta segments was used. TCRdb retrieved this table from immuneACCESS and kept in-frame rearrangements only. Not all clones are present; in checked studies, unresolved V genes account for under half, and no reason is known for the remainder. The sample table records around 160,000 clones; around 67% of these occur just once. The top ten clonotypes cover 1.6% of the sample. The source material was PBMCs. Every receptor here comes from a woman aged 18 to 35 in good health and CMV-seronegative.

The V gene is TRBV6-5, the J gene TRBJ1-5, with TRBD1 matching over 7 bases. The ends lost 5 bases at V and 7 bases at J; junction bases unmatched: 5. Germline CDR1 is MNHEY and CDR2 is SVGAGI. The length of the CDR3 is 13 residues. CDR3 loop: CASSDRVGQPQHF. In DNA, the CDR3 is TGTGCCAGCAGTGACAGGGTAGGGCAGCCCCAGCATTTT.

The V gene is TRBV4-1, the J gene TRBJ2-1, with D possibly matching TRBD2 (5 bases). Per the germline V gene, CDR1 is MGHRA and CDR2 is YSYEKL. Trimming stripped 0 bases from V and 13 bases from J, with 13 bases between. The CDR3 runs 13 residues. CDR3 amino acids: CASSQDHGLAQFF. CDR3 coding DNA: TGCGCCAGCAGCCAAGATCATGGGCTAGCCCAGTTCTTC.

The chain has TRBV6-5 and TRBJ1-6, with 7 bases identical to TRBD1. The length of the CDR3 is 15 residues. J was trimmed by 5 bases and V by 5 bases; bases with no gene match: 6. Germline V CDR1 and CDR2: MNHEY, SVGAGI. CDR3 nucleotide sequence: TGTGCCAGCAGTCCAACTACAGGGGATAATTCACCCCTCCACTTT. Its protein is CASSPTTGDNSPLHF.

The rearrangement joins TRBV6-5 to TRBJ1-6; 7 bases are a match to TRBD1. The germline CDR1 and CDR2 sequences are MNHEY and SVGAGI. V lost 6 bases and J lost 5; bases outside the gene matches: 4. The CDR3 runs to 14 residues. This CDR3 is CASRRDSHNSPLHF. The CDR3 DNA sequence: TGTGCCAGCAGGCGGGACAGCCATAATTCACCCCTCCACTTT.

The chain employs TRBV7-8 and TRBJ2-7, with D possibly being TRBD2 (5 bases). Looked up from germline, CDR1 is SGHVS and CDR2 is FQNEAQ. The length of the CDR3 is 15 residues. V was pared by 5 bases and J by 0 bases, with 14 bases between. CDR3 bases: TGTGCCAGCAGCCGGGAACTGGAGCTCTCCTACGAGCAGTACGTC. Residues: CASSRELELSYEQYV.

This chain connects TRBV6-5 to TRBJ1-1; D ambiguous. The CDR3 consists of 13 residues. Trimming removed 4 bases from V and 2 bases from J, with 8 bases in between. CDR1 MNHEY and CDR2 SVGAGI come from the germline V gene. The chain's CDR3 is CASSSFPNTEAFF. In DNA, the CDR3 is TGTGCCAGCAGTTCCTTCCCCAACACTGAAGCTTTCTTT.

For the CDR3, the DNA is TGTGCCAGCAGCGTCAACAGGGTTACCGACACTGAAGCTTTCTTT. It is translated as CASSVNRVTDTEAFF. The chain has TRBV7-3 and TRBJ1-1; D may be TRBD1 (6 bases). This CDR3 comprises 15 residues. Germline V gene data show CDR1 as SGHTA and CDR2 as FQGTGA. Between the trimmed V and J ends, which lost 5 bases and 3 bases, there was a span of 16 bases.

The chain combines TRBV7-9 with TRBJ2-1; tentatively, D is TRBD1 (6 bases). The V end lost 3 bases, the J end lost 3 bases, and 15 bases lay between the germline ends. CDR3 size: 16 residues. Germline V gene lookup returns CDR1 SEHNR and CDR2 FQNEAQ (reference sequence). CDR3 in amino acids: CASSFYAGQNYNEQFF. The CDR3 DNA sequence: TGTGCCAGCAGCTTTTACGCAGGACAGAACTACAATGAGCAGTTCTTC. Full variable domain (missing parts from reference TRBV7-9 and TRBJ2-1): DTGVSQNPRHKITKRGQNVTFRCDPISEHNRLYWYRQTLGQGPEFLTYFQNEAQLEKSRLLSDRFSAERPKGSFSTLEIQRTEQGDSAMYLCASSFYAGQNYNEQFFGPGTRLTVL.

The chain has TRBV7-6 and TRBJ1-5; D is unclear. V dropped 5 bases and J dropped 7 bases, with 15 bases sitting between them. Per germline, CDR1 SGHVS and CDR2 FNYEAQ. There are 14 residues in the CDR3. Written as DNA, the CDR3 is TGTGCCAGCAGCCAAGACATGGGAGGACAGCCCCAGCATTTT. Translation: CASSQDMGGQPQHF.

The CDR3 DNA is TGTGCCAGCAGCTACAGGGTTTCACCCCTCCACTTT. Amino acids: CASSYRVSPLHF. The rearrangement uses TRBV7-9 and TRBJ1-6; TRBD1 is a possible D gene (6 bases). CDR3 length equals 12 residues. Looked up from germline, CDR1 is SEHNR and CDR2 is FQNEAQ (reference sequence). V was pared by 4 bases and J by 9 bases, with 7 bases between.

This rearrangement joins TRBV6-1 to TRBJ2-7; D possibly corresponds to TRBD1 (6 bases). V lost 6 bases and J lost 5, with 14 bases in between. This CDR3 comprises 13 residues. Germline CDR1 and CDR2: MNHNS and SASEGT. In DNA, the CDR3 is TGTGCCAGCAGGAATCAGGGGTCCCACGAGCAGTACTTC. Encoded protein: CASRNQGSHEQYF.

The V call is TRBV5-5, the J call TRBJ2-5; 7 bases are a match to TRBD1. Germline V gives CDR1 SGHKS, CDR2 YYEKEE (reference sequence). V dropped 3 bases and J dropped 2; count of bases not matched to a gene: 7. The CDR3 runs 15 residues. CDR3: CASSYGPGGQETQYF. The CDR3 DNA reads TGTGCCAGCAGCTATGGGCCAGGGGGACAAGAGACCCAGTACTTC.

The chain is built from TRBV5-6 and TRBJ2-5, with 7 bases that match TRBD2. V was clipped by 0 bases and J by 4 bases; unmatched bases: 3. CDR3 size: 14 residues. Germline loops: CDR1 SGHDT, CDR2 YYEEEE. The CDR3 reads CASSLATGGETQYF. The CDR3 DNA is TGTGCCAGCAGCTTGGCCACGGGGGGAGAGACCCAGTACTTC.

The chain combines TRBV7-8 with TRBJ2-5, with TRBD2 as a possible D gene (5 bases). The DNA end is more similar to TRBJ2-7, so the J call may be wrong. The CDR3 sequence is 13 residues long. CDR1 SGHVS and CDR2 FQNEAQ come from the germline V gene. In nucleotides, the CDR3 is TGTGCCAGCAGCTTAGCGGAGGCCTACGAGCAGTACTTC. This translates into CASSLAEAYEQYF.

The rearrangement uses TRBV5-6 and TRBJ1-3, with D uncertain. V lost 2 bases to trimming and J lost 3 bases, with 12 bases between them. The CDR3 contains 15 residues. Germline CDR1 and CDR2: SGHDT and YYEEEE. The CDR3 reads CASSFPTGYGNTIYF. The CDR3 bases are TGTGCCAGCAGCTTTCCAACGGGATATGGAAACACCATATATTTT.

The rearrangement uses TRBV27 and TRBJ1-1; D remains unclear. This CDR3 region has 14 residues. Germline CDR1 reads MNHEY; CDR2 reads SMNVEV (reference sequence). V shed 2 bases and J shed 4 bases, with 11 bases lying between them. CDR3 protein: CASSLRGLSTEAFF. CDR3 nucleotides: TGTGCCAGCAGTTTACGGGGTTTAAGCACTGAAGCTTTCTTT.